Following are 17 T cell receptor beta chains from one sample sequenced in a study of cytomegalovirus exposure and HLA in healthy donors. Researchers ran the PCR with 60 Vbeta and 13 Jbeta primers. Assay used: immunoSEQ multiplex PCR; TCRdb lists only in-frame clones, some missing. Of approximately 140,000 clones listed, around 75% are singletons. Input material: PBMCs. These receptors all come from a human donor in good health.

The chain is built from TRBV28 and TRBJ2-7; maybe TRBD1 (7 bases). V was pared by 10 bases and J by 1 base, with 11 bases between. Germline V gives CDR1 MDHEN, CDR2 SYDVKM. This CDR3 contains 12 residues. CDR3 protein: CAIQGRSYEQYF. The CDR3 nucleotides read TGTGCCATACAGGGGAGGTCCTACGAGCAGTACTTC.

The chain is built from TRBV5-6 and TRBJ1-5; 7 bases line up with TRBD1. The V segment lost 5 bases and the J segment 6 bases; nucleotides outside the gene matches: 8. The CDR3 is 14 amino acids. Germline lookup yields CDR1 SGHDT and CDR2 YYEEEE. This CDR3 reads CASRKQGQGQPQHF. The CDR3 DNA reads as TGTGCCAGCAGGAAACAGGGGCAAGGTCAGCCCCAGCATTTT. The entire variable domain, with the rest obtained from reference TRBV5-6 and TRBJ1-5, is as follows: DAGVTQSPTHLIKTRGQQVTLRCSPKSGHDTVSWYQQALGQGPQFIFQYYEEEERQRGNFPDRFSGHQFPNYSSELNVNALLLGDSALYLCASRKQGQGQPQHFGDGTRLSIL.

This chain links TRBV6-4 with TRBJ2-7, with TRBD1 identical over 7 bases. The trim removed 3 bases at V and 6 bases at J, leaving 5 bases unmatched. CDR3 length: 13 amino acids. Germline lookup yields CDR1 MRHNA and CDR2 SNTAGT. For the CDR3, the DNA is TGTGCCAGCAGTGAGATTAGGGGGCTCGAGCAGTACTTC. Its protein is CASSEIRGLEQYF.

In this sample, this clone turned up a few times. The J gene is TRBJ2-2, the V gene TRBV18; D remains unclear. The CDR3 length is 19 residues. Trimming removed 3 bases from V and 1 base from J, with 21 bases in between. Germline V CDR1 and CDR2: KGHSH, LQKENI. This chain's CDR3 is CASSPLSRAVMLNTGELFF. CDR3 bases: TGTGCCAGCTCACCCCTCTCGAGAGCCGTCATGCTGAACACCGGGGAGCTGTTTTTT. The whole variable domain, remainder taken from reference TRBV18 and TRBJ2-2, is NAGVMQNPRHLVRRRGQEARLRCSPMKGHSHVYWYRQLPEEGLKFMVYLQKENIIDESGMPKERFSAEFPKEGPSILRIQQVVRGDSAAYFCASSPLSRAVMLNTGELFFGEGSRLTVL.

This clone was counted only a few times. This rearrangement joins TRBV5-1 to TRBJ1-2; TRBD1 agrees at 7 bases. CDR3 size: 15 residues. The V segment lost 5 bases and the J segment 5 bases; nucleotides outside the gene matches: 12. Germline-derived CDR1 and CDR2 are SGHRS and YFSETQ. The CDR3 DNA follows: TGCGCCAGCAGGTTTAACCTAGACAGGGTTTATGGCTACACCTTC. Residues: CASRFNLDRVYGYTF.

The V and J genes are TRBV6-1 and TRBJ1-2; TRBD1 matches at 7 bases. Germline V gene data show CDR1 as MNHNS and CDR2 as SASEGT. Losses at the gene ends were 5 bases for V and 1 base for J; bases not matched to a gene: 7. The CDR3 spans 15 residues. In DNA, the CDR3 is TGTGCCAGCAGTACCGGGACAGCAATTAACTATGGCTACACCTTC. Amino acids: CASSTGTAINYGYTF.

The CDR3 loop is CASSFQASDGYTF. The DNA for the CDR3 is TGTGCCAGTAGTTTTCAGGCTAGCGATGGCTACACCTTC. This chain connects TRBV19 to TRBJ1-2, with unresolved D. Trimming removed 5 bases at V and 6 bases at J, with 13 bases between. This CDR3 contains 13 residues. Germline values: CDR1 LNHDA, CDR2 SQIVND (reference sequence). Based on the CDR3 plus reference TRBV19 and TRBJ1-2, the full variable domain is DGGITQSPKYLFRKEGQNVTLSCEQNLNHDAMYWYRQDPGQGLRLIYYSQIVNDFQKGDIAEGYSVSREKKESFPLTVTSAQKNPTAFYLCASSFQASDGYTFGSGTRLTVV.

In its sample, this clone was seen once. The chain recombines TRBV10-2 with TRBJ2-7; 10 bases match TRBD1. CDR1 is WSHSY, CDR2 SAAADI, per germline. J gave up 4 bases and V 6 bases, and 3 bases lay outside the gene matches. There are 13 residues in the CDR3. In DNA, the CDR3 is TGCGCCAGCAGGGGACAGGGGAATTACGAGCAGTACTTC. Protein product: CASRGQGNYEQYF.

This chain links TRBV6-6 with TRBJ1-6; D is ambiguous. Germline V gene data show CDR1 as MNHNY and CDR2 as SVGAGI (reference sequence). CDR3 length equals 13 residues. Trimming shortened V by 4 bases and J by 8 bases, and 9 bases separated the two germline ends. The CDR3 loop is CASSSDIYSPLHF. In nucleotides, the CDR3 is TGTGCCAGCAGTTCAGACATTTATTCACCCCTCCACTTT.

V gene TRBV29-1 combines with J gene TRBJ1-5; TRBD1 might be the D (5 bases). CDR1 is SQVTM, CDR2 ANQGSEA, per germline. There are 13 residues in the CDR3. Trimming stripped 6 bases from V and 3 bases from J, with 12 bases between. CDR3 amino acids: CSVRDGFNQPQHF. In nucleotides, the CDR3 is TGCAGCGTGCGGGACGGCTTCAATCAGCCCCAGCATTTT. Using reference TRBV29-1 and TRBJ1-5 for the parts outside the CDR3, the full variable domain is SAVISQKPSRDICQRGTSLTIQCQVDSQVTMMFWYRQQPGQSLTLIATANQGSEATYESGFVIDKFPISRPNLTFSTLTVSNMSPEDSSIYLCSVRDGFNQPQHFGDGTRLSIL.

This clone came up once. This sequence joins TRBV10-3 and TRBJ1-2; D not resolved. CDR1 and CDR2 (germline): ENHRY, SYGVKD. Trimming took 4 bases from V and 4 from J, leaving 10 bases between them. The CDR3 is made up of 13 amino acids. The CDR3 loop is CAISVNSIYGYTF. DNA for the CDR3: TGTGCCATCAGTGTAAACAGTATCTATGGCTACACCTTC.

This sequence joins TRBV6-6 and TRBJ1-5; 8 positions agree with TRBD1. In germline, CDR1 is MNHNY, CDR2 SVGAGI (reference sequence). The CDR3 has 16 residues. Trimming took 6 bases from V and 1 from J; bases not matched to a gene: 8. As DNA, the CDR3 is TGTGCCAGCAGCAAAGACAGGGGTGAAAGCAATCAGCCCCAGCATTTT. Its protein is CASSKDRGESNQPQHF.

The chain joins TRBV5-1 to TRBJ1-1; TRBD1 aligns across 7 bases. CDR3 length: 14 amino acids. After removal of 1 base from V and 5 bases from J, the junction contained 5 bases not matched to a gene. The V gene's germline CDR1 is SGHRS and CDR2 YFSETQ. CDR3 amino acids: CASSLRTGVTEAFF. As DNA, the CDR3 is TGCGCCAGCAGCTTGCGTACAGGGGTTACTGAAGCTTTCTTT.

This chain connects TRBV25-1 to TRBJ1-2; 7 bases match TRBD1. Trimming cost V 1 base and J 6 bases; bases outside gene matches: 5. The CDR3 length is 14 residues. Germline CDR1 MGHDK, CDR2 SYGVNS. This chain's CDR3 is CASSELGGADGYTF. CDR3 in DNA: TGTGCCAGCAGTGAATTAGGGGGCGCGGATGGCTACACCTTC.

The chain recombines TRBV5-6 with TRBJ1-2, with 7 bases identical to TRBD1. The V gene end was trimmed by 4 bases and the J gene end by 5 bases; junction bases not matched to a gene: 5. CDR3 length equals 13 residues. The germline V gene encodes CDR1 SGHDT and CDR2 YYEEEE. The CDR3 DNA reads as TGTGCCAGCAGCCACACGACAGGGTATGGCTACACCTTC. Its translation: CASSHTTGYGYTF.

The chain uses TRBV6-5 and TRBJ2-1, with a weak D call TRBD2 (6 bases). Trimming stripped 4 bases from V and 10 bases from J, with 14 bases between. The CDR3 is 13 residues long. Germline CDR1 MNHEY, CDR2 SVGAGI. CDR3: CASSLSLAREQFF. CDR3 nucleotides: TGTGCCAGCAGTTTGAGCCTAGCGAGGGAGCAGTTCTTC.

V usage is TRBV27 and J usage is TRBJ2-2; weak D call: TRBD2 (6 bases). With 5 bases removed from V and 5 bases from J, the gap between germline ends came to 12 bases. This CDR3 has 14 amino acids. Per the germline V gene, CDR1 is MNHEY and CDR2 is SMNVEV (reference sequence). CDR3 coding DNA: TGTGCCAGCAGTCTCTTTGGGGGGACCGGGGAGCTGTTTTTT. Protein: CASSLFGGTGELFF.